Listed below are T cell receptor beta chains from one sample, sequenced in a study of neurological immune-mediated disorders. One entry per CDR3 protein, called by TCRdb with MiXCR from the 5' RACE reads. This sample carries tens of thousands of distinct CDR3 sequences, 20% to 25% of them seen once, and the ten largest clones take about 4.5%. Sequences were obtained from PBMCs. All receptors derive from a man aged 55 to 70 with HTLV-1-associated myelopathy (HAM/TSP). Each CDR3 is given with its conserved first and last residue. D genes are given only for firm matches.

TRBV20-1	NA	TRBJ1-5	CSAIDPTEYSNQPQHF
TRBV25-1	TRBD2	TRBJ2-5	CSSSESGGWETQYF
TRBV4-1	NA	TRBJ2-3	CASSQDTPLADTQYF
TRBV9	TRBD2	TRBJ2-7	CASSATAASGRYEQYF
TRBV7-8	NA	TRBJ2-7	CASSLAGRLSSYEQYF
TRBV5-1	NA	TRBJ2-1	CASSLGSDYNEQFF
TRBV5-1	NA	TRBJ2-5	CASTVVSFQETQYF
TRBV5-6	TRBD2	TRBJ2-1	CASSSAPGTSGRAREQFF
TRBV5-1	NA	TRBJ2-2	CASSLAGGRSTGELFF
TRBV3-1	NA	TRBJ2-5	CASILTWRETQYF
TRBV10-3	NA	TRBJ2-1	CAISESGGPEQFF
TRBV7-8	TRBD2	TRBJ2-1	CASSSIPTSGESYNEQFF
TRBV20-1	NA	TRBJ1-1	CSARDPKRADEAFF
TRBV5-1	TRBD2	TRBJ2-1	CASSPRELAGSNEQFF
TRBV7-6	NA	TRBJ2-7	CASSLDPGKPFYEQYF
TRBV30	NA	TRBJ1-1	CAWSIEGRPEAFF
TRBV18	NA	TRBJ2-7	CASSPAMDEQYF
TRBV3-1	TRBD1	TRBJ2-3	CASSQPGQGSDTQYF
TRBV20-1	TRBD2	TRBJ2-1	CSAKQREVFSYNEHFF
TRBV20-1	NA	TRBJ2-3	CSADSLGTSTDTQYF
TRBV10-2	NA	TRBJ1-2	CASSEGQIYGYTF
TRBV5-1	NA	TRBJ1-4	CASSVQENEKLFF
TRBV20-1	TRBD1	TRBJ2-5	CSGTGGETQYF
TRBV7-8	NA	TRBJ1-1	CASSQRRDNTEAFF